This is a list of T cell receptor beta chains from one sample in a study of blood T cells in healthy people across ages. In TCRdb, the 5' RACE reads were re-called with MiXCR into one record per CDR3 protein. The data show 1,800,000 or so distinct CDR3 sequences, around 40% seen once. The sequencing input was blood. These TCRs come from a human donor in good health. CDR3s include the opening cysteine and the closing phenylalanine or tryptophan. The order of the fields is J gene, clone size, D gene, V gene, CDR3 protein, CDR3 DNA. The D gene is left open where the match is weak. For some rows the clone size is stated as once, few or many, or as a class when expanded; others skip it.

j_gene: TRBJ2-3
abundance: few
d_gene: TRBD2
v_gene: TRBV20-1
CDR3aa: CSAYPMGRGDTDTQYF
CDR3nt: TGCAGTGCTTATCCTATGGGGCGGGGGGACACAGATACGCAGTATTTT

j_gene: TRBJ2-1
abundance: NA
d_gene: NA
v_gene: TRBV7-8
CDR3aa: CASSHRRRSTYNEQFF
CDR3nt: TGTGCCAGCAGCCATCGGCGCCGGAGTACCTACAATGAGCAGTTCTTC

j_gene: TRBJ1-2
abundance: NA
d_gene: NA
v_gene: TRBV5-4
CDR3aa: CASSPELADYGYTF
CDR3nt: TGTGCCAGCAGCCCGGAGTTGGCAGACTATGGCTACACCTTC

j_gene: TRBJ1-2
abundance: few
d_gene: NA
v_gene: TRBV4-2
CDR3aa: CASSQGHGYTF
CDR3nt: TGTGCCAGCAGCCAGGGGCATGGCTACACCTTC

j_gene: TRBJ2-1
abundance: NA
d_gene: NA
v_gene: TRBV7-3
CDR3aa: CASSQGRGMNEQFF
CDR3nt: TGTGCCAGCAGTCAGGGTCGGGGGATGAATGAGCAGTTCTTC

j_gene: TRBJ1-2
abundance: NA
d_gene: NA
v_gene: TRBV20-1
CDR3aa: CSARAGTGAGYTF
CDR3nt: TGCAGTGCTAGAGCCGGGACGGGAGCGGGCTACACCTTC

j_gene: TRBJ2-5
abundance: few
d_gene: NA
v_gene: TRBV5-5
CDR3aa: CASSPFGAGFSGETQYF
CDR3nt: TGTGCCAGCAGCCCCTTTGGAGCGGGCTTCTCGGGAGAGACTCAGTACTTC

j_gene: TRBJ1-2
abundance: NA
d_gene: NA
v_gene: TRBV10-3
CDR3aa: CAISGGKTGRNEDFRTDDYGYTF
CDR3nt: TGTGCCATCAGCGGGGGGAAGACAGGCCGTAACGAAGATTTTAGGACAGACGACTATGGCTACACCTTC

j_gene: TRBJ1-1
abundance: NA
d_gene: NA
v_gene: TRBV20-1
CDR3aa: CSARDLEGYTEAFF
CDR3nt: TGCAGTGCTAGAGATTTAGAGGGGTACACTGAAGCTTTCTTT

j_gene: TRBJ2-7
abundance: NA
d_gene: NA
v_gene: TRBV7-2
CDR3aa: CASTTGVSSYEQYF
CDR3nt: TGTGCCAGCACCACGGGGGTAAGCTCCTACGAGCAGTACTTC

j_gene: TRBJ2-3
abundance: few
d_gene: TRBD1
v_gene: TRBV29-1
CDR3aa: CSVGDDRGNTDTQYF
CDR3nt: TGCAGCGTGGGGGACGACAGGGGTAACACAGATACGCAGTATTTT

j_gene: TRBJ1-6
abundance: NA
d_gene: NA
v_gene: TRBV20-1
CDR3aa: CSARDRDAANSPLHF
CDR3nt: TGCAGTGCTAGAGATAGGGACGCCGCGAATTCACCCCTCCACTTT

j_gene: TRBJ1-1
abundance: NA
d_gene: NA
v_gene: TRBV6-1
CDR3aa: CASSEGPVNTEAFF
CDR3nt: TGTGCCAGCAGTGAGGGACCTGTGAACACTGAAGCTTTCTTT

j_gene: TRBJ2-7
abundance: few
d_gene: TRBD1
v_gene: TRBV29-1
CDR3aa: CSVMRQGGSAPLQYF
CDR3nt: TGCAGCGTTATGCGACAGGGTGGTAGCGCCCCATTGCAGTACTTC

j_gene: TRBJ2-5
abundance: NA
d_gene: TRBD2
v_gene: TRBV6-2/TRBV6-3
CDR3aa: CASSYYTAGEKETQYF
CDR3nt: TGTGCCAGCAGTTACTATACAGCGGGGGAAAAAGAGACCCAGTACTTC

j_gene: TRBJ2-1
abundance: NA
d_gene: TRBD2
v_gene: TRBV7-2
CDR3aa: CASSLFGGAVDEQFF
CDR3nt: TGTGCCAGCAGCTTATTCGGGGGGGCCGTCGATGAGCAGTTCTTC

j_gene: TRBJ2-1
abundance: NA
d_gene: NA
v_gene: TRBV9
CDR3aa: CASNVDHEQFF
CDR3nt: TGTGCCAGCAACGTAGACCATGAGCAGTTCTTC

j_gene: TRBJ2-7
abundance: NA
d_gene: TRBD1
v_gene: TRBV6-1
CDR3aa: CASREGGPHYEQYF
CDR3nt: TGTGCCAGCAGGGAAGGGGGCCCCCACTACGAGCAGTACTTC

j_gene: TRBJ2-7
abundance: NA
d_gene: NA
v_gene: TRBV2
CDR3aa: CASLWGSGSYNEQYF
CDR3nt: TGTGCCAGCCTATGGGGATCGGGCTCCTACAATGAGCAGTACTTC

j_gene: TRBJ2-1
abundance: NA
d_gene: NA
v_gene: TRBV20-1
CDR3aa: CSAPRVGGIDNEQFF
CDR3nt: TGCAGTGCTCCAAGGGTAGGGGGAATCGACAATGAGCAGTTCTTC

j_gene: TRBJ2-7
abundance: NA
d_gene: TRBD2
v_gene: TRBV28
CDR3aa: CASSSPRLAGGEEQYF
CDR3nt: TGTGCCAGCAGTTCCCCCCGACTAGCGGGGGGTGAAGAGCAGTACTTC

j_gene: TRBJ1-1
abundance: few
d_gene: NA
v_gene: TRBV2
CDR3aa: CASSVRVMNTEAFF
CDR3nt: TGTGCCAGCAGTGTAAGGGTCATGAACACTGAAGCTTTCTTT

j_gene: TRBJ2-5
abundance: NA
d_gene: NA
v_gene: TRBV27
CDR3aa: CASSALASRQETQYF
CDR3nt: TGTGCCAGCAGTGCCTTAGCGAGCAGGCAAGAGACCCAGTACTTC

j_gene: TRBJ2-1
abundance: few
d_gene: TRBD2
v_gene: TRBV6-5
CDR3aa: CASRISGYNNEQFF
CDR3nt: TGTGCCAGCAGGATTAGCGGGTATAACAATGAGCAGTTCTTC

j_gene: TRBJ1-6
abundance: NA
d_gene: NA
v_gene: TRBV9
CDR3aa: CASSGRSLVGSPLHF
CDR3nt: TGTGCCAGCAGCGGAAGATCCCTCGTTGGTTCACCCCTCCACTTT

j_gene: TRBJ1-2
abundance: NA
d_gene: NA
v_gene: TRBV29-1
CDR3aa: CSVEDPRGASYDYTF
CDR3nt: TGCAGCGTTGAGGACCCGAGGGGCGCCAGCTATGACTACACCTTC

j_gene: TRBJ2-3
abundance: NA
d_gene: NA
v_gene: TRBV9
CDR3aa: CASSRRPGGTDTQYF
CDR3nt: TGTGCCAGCAGCAGAAGGCCAGGGGGCACAGATACGCAGTATTTT

j_gene: TRBJ1-4
abundance: NA
d_gene: NA
v_gene: TRBV5-6
CDR3aa: CASSLRTVGAGRTTNEKLFF
CDR3nt: TGTGCCAGCAGCTTGCGGACCGTGGGGGCAGGAAGAACCACTAATGAAAAACTGTTTTTT

j_gene: TRBJ2-7
abundance: NA
d_gene: NA
v_gene: TRBV6-2/TRBV6-3
CDR3aa: CASSRTPGTGTIYEQYF
CDR3nt: TGTGCCAGCAGCCGTACCCCCGGGACTGGAACGATCTACGAGCAGTACTTC

j_gene: TRBJ2-7
abundance: NA
d_gene: NA
v_gene: TRBV2
CDR3aa: CASSVTRASYEQYF
CDR3nt: TGTGCCAGCAGTGTGACCAGGGCATCCTACGAGCAGTACTTC

j_gene: TRBJ1-1
abundance: few
d_gene: NA
v_gene: TRBV20-1
CDR3aa: CSARSQGRPNTEAFF
CDR3nt: TGCAGTGCTAGAAGTCAGGGTAGACCGAACACTGAAGCTTTCTTT

j_gene: TRBJ2-7
abundance: NA
d_gene: TRBD2
v_gene: TRBV20-1
CDR3aa: CSAARTSGGPTYEQYF
CDR3nt: TGCAGTGCTGCGAGGACTAGCGGGGGTCCCACCTACGAGCAGTACTTC

j_gene: TRBJ1-4
abundance: few
d_gene: NA
v_gene: TRBV7-2
CDR3aa: CASSVGWGQWDEKLFF
CDR3nt: TGTGCCAGCAGCGTTGGGTGGGGACAATGGGATGAAAAACTGTTTTTT

j_gene: TRBJ2-7
abundance: NA
d_gene: NA
v_gene: TRBV12-3/TRBV12-4
CDR3aa: CASSPDISYEQYF
CDR3nt: TGTGCCAGCAGTCCCGACATTTCCTACGAGCAGTACTTC

j_gene: TRBJ2-7
abundance: few
d_gene: TRBD1
v_gene: TRBV6-5
CDR3aa: CASRIYPGQGYEQYF
CDR3nt: TGTGCCAGCAGGATCTACCCGGGACAGGGTTACGAGCAGTACTTC

j_gene: TRBJ1-2
abundance: NA
d_gene: TRBD1
v_gene: TRBV3-1
CDR3aa: CASRRTGGTRYTF
CDR3nt: TGTGCCAGCAGGCGGACAGGGGGCACACGCTACACCTTC

j_gene: TRBJ2-7
abundance: NA
d_gene: NA
v_gene: TRBV6-2/TRBV6-3
CDR3aa: CASSSVRLDSEQYF
CDR3nt: TGTGCCAGCAGTTCCGTCCGACTAGATTCCGAGCAGTACTTC

j_gene: TRBJ2-3
abundance: NA
d_gene: NA
v_gene: TRBV12-3/TRBV12-4
CDR3aa: CASSFGLWKDTQYF
CDR3nt: TGTGCCAGCAGTTTTGGTCTTTGGAAAGATACGCAGTATTTT

j_gene: TRBJ2-3
abundance: NA
d_gene: NA
v_gene: TRBV27
CDR3aa: CASSKTTTDTQYF
CDR3nt: TGTGCCAGCTCGAAAACAACCACAGATACGCAGTATTTT

j_gene: TRBJ2-3
abundance: few
d_gene: NA
v_gene: TRBV10-2
CDR3aa: CASSESDGETQYF
CDR3nt: TGCGCCAGCAGTGAGAGTGATGGAGAGACGCAGTATTTT

j_gene: TRBJ1-2
abundance: NA
d_gene: NA
v_gene: TRBV12-3/TRBV12-4
CDR3aa: CASTEVLGWDGYTF
CDR3nt: TGTGCCAGCACCGAAGTCTTAGGGTGGGATGGCTACACCTTC